The clone carrying this T cell receptor beta chain has more than one count but fewer than ten. The antigen remains undetermined. This sample stems from a study of blood T cells in healthy people across ages. Study observations and caveats: TCR beta diversity per million T cells fell roughly linearly with age.

Together with a sample-barcoded 5' primer, a J-beta primer mix was included in a second PCR lasting about 6 to 11 cycles. TCRdb recomputed calls from the 5' RACE reads with MiXCR, one row per CDR3 protein. Of about 680,000 distinct CDR3 sequences listed, roughly 49% were seen once; the top ten hold 30% to 35%. RNA extraction gave at least 5 micrograms of total RNA per sample. CDR1 DFQATT and CDR2 SNEGSKA come from the germline V gene (reference sequence). CDR3 length: 15 residues. Trimming cost V 3 bases and J 0 bases, with 13 bases left between them. Specimen: blood. This chain links TRBV20-1 with TRBJ2-3; no clear D gene. The TCR comes from a woman aged 55 to 70 in good health. The CDR3: CSASPASASTDTQYF. In nucleotides, the CDR3 is TGCAGTGCTAGTCCGGCCTCAGCTAGCACAGATACGCAGTATTTT.